Sequencing of this T cell receptor (beta chain) was carried out in a study of brain T cells in children with intractable seizures. Regarding the study as a whole: Pre-surgery blood may have been undersampled, hiding some clones.

TCRdb's table, derived via immunoSEQ multiplex PCR, lists solely in-frame clones and lacks some. Of 60,000 to 85,000 clones in the sample, 85% to 95% are singletons; the top ten hold approximately 1.5%. As to this clone: Its antigen is unidentified.

Surgery cases with the highest brain T cell transcript signatures were chosen for sequencing. The starting material was peripheral blood, obtained at surgery. The sequence came from a boy under two years old with tuberous sclerosis and intractable seizures.

CDR3 amino acids: CASRPGLMSSAGTSNTEAFF. The CDR3 coding sequence is TGTGCCAGTAGACCGGGACTCATGTCTTCGGCAGGGACATCGAACACTGAAGCTTTCTTT. This chain connects TRBV19 to TRBJ1-1, with D possibly TRBD1 on 6 matching bases. CDR1 is LNHDA and CDR2 is SQIVND in the germline V gene (reference sequence). Deletions cut 6 bases from V and 1 base from J, with 30 bases between. This CDR3 region has 20 residues.